A single sample is the source of the 28 T cell receptor beta chains below, sequenced in a study of neurological immune-mediated disorders. Time point indicated: longitudinal time-point 3. TCRdb ran MiXCR on the 5' RACE reads and lists one entry per CDR3 protein. Found here are about 50,000 distinct CDR3 sequences, approximately 9.2% of them singletons; the top ten hold under 2.5%. The sequenced sample was PBMCs. These receptors were taken from a middle-aged woman in good health.

This clonotype has at least ten counts. This sequence joins TRBV5-1 and TRBJ2-7, with D perhaps assigned TRBD1 or TRBD2 (5 bases each). Deletions cut 4 bases from V and 3 bases from J, with 14 bases between. The germline V gene has CDR1 SGHRS and CDR2 YFSETQ. The CDR3 covers 14 residues. CDR3 DNA sequence: TGCGCCAGCAGCCCCACCGGGACCATCTACGAGCAGTACTTC. Translating it yields CASSPTGTIYEQYF. Full variable domain (missing parts from reference TRBV5-1 and TRBJ2-7): KAGVTQTPRYLIKTRGQQVTLSCSPISGHRSVSWYQQTPGQGLQFLFEYFSETQRNKGNFPGRFSGRQFSNSRSEMNVSTLELGDSALYLCASSPTGTIYEQYFGPGTRLTVT.

This clonotype has a handful of counts. The chain couples TRBV10-3 to TRBJ2-5; D perhaps matches TRBD1 (6 bases). Germline V gene data show CDR1 as ENHRY and CDR2 as SYGVKD. CDR3 length equals 13 residues. Between the trimmed V and J ends, which lost 2 bases and 5 bases, there was a span of 9 bases. The CDR3, as DNA: TGTGCCATCAGTGAGGGGACACCTGAGACCCAGTACTTC. Its translation is CAISEGTPETQYF.

This clonotype was picked up many times. V and J are TRBV7-3 and TRBJ1-1; D is uncertain. CDR1 is SGHTA, CDR2 FQGTGA, per germline. The V and J ends lost 1 base and 1 base respectively, with 7 bases between them. The CDR3 is 14 amino acids. The CDR3: CASSLNGGNTEAFF. CDR3 nucleotides: TGTGCCAGCAGCTTAAACGGCGGGAACACTGAAGCTTTCTTT.

This chain connects TRBV6-1 to TRBJ1-2; no clear D gene. Germline CDR1 is MNHNS and CDR2 is SASEGT. The CDR3 consists of 11 residues. Trimming removed 10 bases at V and 2 bases at J, with 8 bases between. The CDR3 DNA is TGTGCCACCTGGCTCAACTATGGCTACACCTTC. Protein sequence: CATWLNYGYTF.

This clonotype was picked up many times. The genes are TRBV20-1 and TRBJ1-1, with D possibly TRBD1 on 6 matching bases. Trimming took off 5 bases at V and 0 bases at J, with 19 bases between the two ends. The CDR3 is 16 amino acids. Germline lookup yields CDR1 DFQATT and CDR2 SNEGSKA (reference sequence). The CDR3 sequence is CSAYSTTGAMNTEAFF. The CDR3 DNA reads TGCAGTGCTTATTCGACGACAGGCGCGATGAACACTGAAGCTTTCTTT.

This clonotype was found many times. The chain employs TRBV5-1 and TRBJ2-7; 14 nucleotides agree with TRBD2. There are 17 residues in the CDR3. J was trimmed by 3 bases and V by 4 bases; bases with no gene match: 9. The germline V gene encodes CDR1 SGHRS and CDR2 YFSETQ. The CDR3: CASSPGLAGGGDYEQYF. As DNA, the CDR3 is TGCGCCAGCAGCCCTGGACTAGCGGGAGGAGGAGACTACGAGCAGTACTTC.

This clonotype was found many times. This chain uses TRBV5-1 with TRBJ1-5, with D possibly matching TRBD1 (5 bases). The CDR3 is 15 residues long. CDR1 and CDR2 from the germline V gene are SGHRS and YFSETQ. V was trimmed by 0 bases and J by 4 bases, leaving 11 bases between them. CDR3 nucleotides: TGCGCCAGCAGCTTGGTTGGGGGACCTAATCAGCCCCAGCATTTT. It specifies CASSLVGGPNQPQHF.

This clonotype was picked up many times. The chain links TRBV4-3 to TRBJ1-5, with a possible D match to TRBD1 (5 bases). CDR1 and CDR2 (germline): LGHNA, YSLEER. V lost 2 bases, J lost 4 bases, and 15 bases lay in between. This CDR3 has 16 amino acids. CDR3 sequence: CASSQNLGGRNQPQHF. The DNA of the CDR3 is TGCGCCAGCAGCCAAAACCTTGGGGGGAGGAATCAGCCCCAGCATTTT.

This clonotype was observed many times. This rearrangement joins TRBV20-1 to TRBJ1-1; D is unresolved. Germline loops: CDR1 DFQATT, CDR2 SNEGSKA (reference sequence). The CDR3 totals 14 residues. With 1 base removed from V and 0 bases from J, the gap between germline ends came to 9 bases. The CDR3 region is CSARGQFMNTEAFF. For the CDR3, the DNA is TGCAGTGCTAGAGGGCAGTTCATGAACACTGAAGCTTTCTTT.

This clonotype came up many times. The J gene is TRBJ2-2, the V gene TRBV6-5, with a possible D match to TRBD2 (6 bases). This CDR3 comprises 15 residues. The germline gives CDR1 MNHEY, CDR2 SVGAGI. Between the trimmed V and J ends, which lost 7 bases and 7 bases, there was a span of 19 bases. For the CDR3, the DNA is TGTGCCAGCACCTCGGGGCTAGCGTGGGGCGGGGAGCTGTTTTTT. This sequence encodes CASTSGLAWGGELFF.

This chain links TRBV7-2 with TRBJ1-1; D gene uncertain. Looked up from germline, CDR1 is SGHTA and CDR2 is FQGNSA. The CDR3 length is 14 residues. V lost 5 bases to trimming and J lost 6 bases, with 16 bases between them. This CDR3 reads CASSLDGWIPEAFF. The CDR3 bases are TGTGCCAGCAGCCTCGACGGGTGGATCCCTGAAGCTTTCTTT.

This clonotype was recorded at least ten times. The chain combines TRBV29-1 with TRBJ1-1; the D is unclear. Germline values: CDR1 SQVTM, CDR2 ANQGSEA. The germline V and J ends were trimmed by 4 bases and 0 bases, with 3 bases remaining between them. The CDR3 runs to 11 residues. This chain's CDR3 is CSVGVNTEAFF. The CDR3 DNA is TGCAGCGTTGGGGTGAACACTGAAGCTTTCTTT.

At least ten counts were recorded for this clonotype. The rearrangement links TRBV20-1 to TRBJ2-3; D not certain. Trimming stripped 6 bases from V and 5 bases from J, with 12 bases between. The CDR3 has 12 residues. Per germline, CDR1 DFQATT and CDR2 SNEGSKA (reference sequence). The CDR3 DNA reads TGCAGTGCGCTAACTGGTGGAGATACGCAGTATTTT. Its translation: CSALTGGDTQYF.

This clonotype occurred many times. The chain recombines TRBV10-3 with TRBJ1-2; D unresolved. CDR1 is ENHRY and CDR2 is SYGVKD in the germline V gene. This CDR3 region has 14 residues. Trimming took 3 bases from V and 2 from J, leaving 10 bases between them. CDR3 residues: CAISEVQTNYGYTF. The CDR3 nucleotides read TGTGCCATCAGTGAAGTACAAACGAACTATGGCTACACCTTC.

This clonotype showed up many times. The rearrangement links TRBV12-3 or TRBV12-4 to TRBJ1-5; unclear D gene. CDR3 length: 12 amino acids. Trimming shortened V by 5 bases and J by 8 bases, and 10 bases separated the two germline ends. In DNA form, the CDR3 reads TGTGCCAGCAGTACCGGATTCAAGCCCCAGCATTTT. Residues: CASSTGFKPQHF.

There are many counts of this clonotype. The chain uses TRBV7-3 and TRBJ1-6, with D possibly TRBD1 on 6 matching bases. The CDR3 runs 15 residues. CDR1 and CDR2 from the germline V gene are SGHTA and FQGTGA. The V end lost 5 bases, the J end lost 7 bases, and 15 bases lay between the germline ends. The CDR3 sequence: CASSAGGGKNSPLHF. The CDR3 nucleotides are TGTGCCAGCAGCGCGGGAGGGGGGAAGAATTCACCCCTCCACTTT.

This clonotype has at least ten counts. The V call is TRBV24-1, the J call TRBJ1-6, with 9 bases identical to TRBD1. Unmatched junction bases numbered 4, after V lost 4 bases and J lost 10 bases. Germline CDR1 and CDR2: KGHDR and SFDVKD. The CDR3 consists of 14 residues. The CDR3 DNA follows: TGTGCCACCAGTGACGGGACAGGGCGATCACCCCTCCACTTT. Amino acid sequence: CATSDGTGRSPLHF.

The V call is TRBV4-3, the J call TRBJ2-7, with D unresolved. Germline CDR1 reads LGHNA; CDR2 reads YSLEER. The CDR3 covers 15 residues. The V end was cut by 5 bases, the J end by 7 bases, with 21 bases between. The CDR3 here is CASSLGRSLSREQYF. As DNA, the CDR3 is TGCGCCAGCAGCTTGGGAAGGTCCTTATCGAGGGAGCAGTACTTC.

This clonotype was detected many times. The chain joins TRBV5-5 to TRBJ1-1; possibly TRBD1 for D (5 bases). The CDR3 has 13 residues. Per the germline V gene, CDR1 is SGHKS and CDR2 is YYEKEE (reference sequence). The V end was cut by 4 bases, the J end by 6 bases, with 13 bases between. CDR3 loop: CASSRDVSAEAFF. In DNA form, the CDR3 reads TGTGCCAGCAGCAGGGACGTCAGCGCTGAAGCTTTCTTT.

The chain combines TRBV9 with TRBJ1-2, with D possibly TRBD1 on 5 matching bases. This CDR3 comprises 14 residues. Between the trimmed V and J ends, which lost 2 bases and 8 bases, there was a span of 16 bases. Germline CDR1 is SGDLS and CDR2 is YYNGEE. The CDR3 here is CASSVLGSPGGYTF. CDR3 sequence (DNA): TGTGCCAGCAGCGTCCTCGGTAGCCCAGGGGGCTACACCTTC.

Ten or more counts support this clonotype. The chain's CDR3 is CSAKEVNQETQYF. CDR3 DNA: TGCAGTGCGAAAGAGGTGAATCAAGAGACCCAGTACTTC. The rearrangement links TRBV20-1 to TRBJ2-5, with D unresolved. V lost 6 bases to trimming and J lost 2 bases, with 13 bases between them. This CDR3 spans 13 amino acids. CDR1 and CDR2 (germline): DFQATT, SNEGSKA (reference sequence).

This chain connects TRBV5-1 to TRBJ1-5; D not certain. Germline assignment: CDR1 SGHRS and CDR2 YFSETQ. V gave up 4 bases and J gave up 2 bases, with 16 bases separating them. There are 16 residues in the CDR3. The CDR3 DNA sequence: TGCGCCAGCAGCCCTGACCCCGTTACCGGCAATCAGCCCCAGCATTTT. The encoded protein is CASSPDPVTGNQPQHF. The variable domain in full, with the rest retrieved from reference TRBV5-1 and TRBJ1-5, is KAGVTQTPRYLIKTRGQQVTLSCSPISGHRSVSWYQQTPGQGLQFLFEYFSETQRNKGNFPGRFSGRQFSNSRSEMNVSTLELGDSALYLCASSPDPVTGNQPQHFGDGTRLSIL.

This clonotype was counted many times. This chain joins TRBV5-1 and TRBJ2-7; a weak D match, TRBD2 (5 bases). V gave up 7 bases and J gave up 1 base, with 15 bases separating them. Germline V gives CDR1 SGHRS, CDR2 YFSETQ. The length of the CDR3 is 14 residues. DNA for the CDR3: TGCGCCAGCGCACAAATTCGGGGTTCCTACGAGCAGTACTTC. Translation gives CASAQIRGSYEQYF.

The chain carries TRBV6-2 or TRBV6-3 and TRBJ2-7; 7 positions match TRBD2. J gave up 3 bases and V 1 base, and 12 bases lay outside the gene matches. The CDR3 contains 17 residues. In germline, CDR1 is MNHEY, CDR2 SVGEGT. DNA of the CDR3: TGTGCCAGCAGTTACTTCCCATTTGCGGGGGTCGACTACGAGCAGTACTTC. Translation gives CASSYFPFAGVDYEQYF.

This clonotype was detected ten times or more. The chain has TRBV7-2 and TRBJ1-5, with no clear D. The V end was cut by 3 bases, the J end by 2 bases, with 5 bases between. The CDR3 has 13 residues. Germline values: CDR1 SGHTA, CDR2 FQGNSA. The CDR3 region has the DNA TGTGCCAGCAGCTTTCATGGCAATCAGCCCCAGCATTTT. Its protein is CASSFHGNQPQHF.

The V and J genes are TRBV5-1 and TRBJ2-6; unclear D gene. The CDR3 runs to 18 residues. Germline V gene data show CDR1 as SGHRS and CDR2 as YFSETQ. The germline V and J ends were trimmed by 0 bases and 0 bases, with 13 bases remaining between them. This chain's CDR3 is CASSLGSLPNSGANVLTF. CDR3 coding DNA: TGCGCCAGCAGCTTGGGCAGTTTACCGAACTCTGGGGCCAACGTCCTGACTTTC.

A remark on this clonotype: This sequence may be a read error, since a much larger clone differs from it by one base. V and J are TRBV14 and TRBJ1-2, with 7 bases identical to TRBD1. The CDR3 consists of 16 residues. Germline V gene sequence: CDR1 SGHDN, CDR2 FVKESK. The CDR3 DNA is TGTGCCAGCAGTTTCACAGGGGCGGGTATGAACTATGGCTACATCTTC. Translation: CASSFTGAGMNYGYIF.

This clonotype was recorded many times. This rearrangement joins TRBV9 to TRBJ2-4; 8 nucleotides agree with TRBD1. V was clipped by 4 bases and J by 7 bases; unmatched bases: 10. The CDR3 consists of 15 residues. Germline V gives CDR1 SGDLS, CDR2 YYNGEE. The DNA for the CDR3 is TGTGCCAGCAGCCCCCGCCAGGGGGCTCGGAACATTCAGTACTTC. Translating it yields CASSPRQGARNIQYF.